A single sample is the source of the 4 T cell receptor beta chains below, sequenced in a study of T cells in Graves' hyperthyroidism and ophthalmopathy. RNA transcripts yielded amplified TCR beta CDR3 regions. First-round RT-PCR of the TCR CDR3 relied on the HTBI primer set. One entry per CDR3 protein, called by TCRdb with MiXCR from the multiplex PCR reads. The sample includes about 720,000 distinct CDR3 sequences, 18% seen only once; the top ten take over 15%. The sequencing input was blood. These receptors all come from a woman in her forties or fifties with Graves' hyperthyroidism that later progressed to Graves' ophthalmopathy.

The chain employs TRBV7-8 and TRBJ1-6; TRBD1 matches at 9 bases. The V and J ends lost 2 bases and 7 bases, in that order; junction bases with no gene match: 12. Germline-derived CDR1 and CDR2 are SGHVS and FQNEAQ. The CDR3 has 18 amino acids. CDR3: CASSLYPTGTGRNSPLHF. CDR3 nucleotide sequence: TGTGCCAGCAGCTTATACCCCACCGGGACAGGGAGAAATTCACCCCTCCACTTT.

This clonotype was seen only a few times. CDR3 DNA sequence: TGTGCCAGCAGGGACCTGAACACCGGGGAGCTGTTTTTT. This codes for CASRDLNTGELFF. V usage is TRBV3-1 and J usage is TRBJ2-2; no clear D. CDR1 LGHDT and CDR2 YNNKEL come from the germline V gene (reference sequence). The CDR3 loop spans 13 amino acids. V lost 6 bases to trimming and J lost 1 base, with 6 bases between them.

The genes are TRBV5-1 and TRBJ2-2; TRBD2 is a possible D gene (6 bases). The CDR3 is made up of 16 amino acids. V lost 1 base and J 0 bases, leaving 10 bases between the germline ends. CDR1 is SGHRS and CDR2 is YFSETQ in the germline V gene. The CDR3, as DNA: TGCGCCAGCAGCTTGCGGCTAGCGTCGAACACCGGGGAGCTGTTTTTT. Its translation: CASSLRLASNTGELFF.

This clonotype was seen repeatedly, ten times or more. DNA of the CDR3: TGTGCCAGCAGACCGGGACTACTGGCGCCCTACGAGCAGTACTTC. Its protein is CASRPGLLAPYEQYF. The chain combines TRBV12-3 or TRBV12-4 with TRBJ2-7; 7 bases line up with TRBD2. V trimming: 6 bases; J trimming: 2 bases; junction bases outside the gene matches: 10. The CDR3 is 15 residues long.